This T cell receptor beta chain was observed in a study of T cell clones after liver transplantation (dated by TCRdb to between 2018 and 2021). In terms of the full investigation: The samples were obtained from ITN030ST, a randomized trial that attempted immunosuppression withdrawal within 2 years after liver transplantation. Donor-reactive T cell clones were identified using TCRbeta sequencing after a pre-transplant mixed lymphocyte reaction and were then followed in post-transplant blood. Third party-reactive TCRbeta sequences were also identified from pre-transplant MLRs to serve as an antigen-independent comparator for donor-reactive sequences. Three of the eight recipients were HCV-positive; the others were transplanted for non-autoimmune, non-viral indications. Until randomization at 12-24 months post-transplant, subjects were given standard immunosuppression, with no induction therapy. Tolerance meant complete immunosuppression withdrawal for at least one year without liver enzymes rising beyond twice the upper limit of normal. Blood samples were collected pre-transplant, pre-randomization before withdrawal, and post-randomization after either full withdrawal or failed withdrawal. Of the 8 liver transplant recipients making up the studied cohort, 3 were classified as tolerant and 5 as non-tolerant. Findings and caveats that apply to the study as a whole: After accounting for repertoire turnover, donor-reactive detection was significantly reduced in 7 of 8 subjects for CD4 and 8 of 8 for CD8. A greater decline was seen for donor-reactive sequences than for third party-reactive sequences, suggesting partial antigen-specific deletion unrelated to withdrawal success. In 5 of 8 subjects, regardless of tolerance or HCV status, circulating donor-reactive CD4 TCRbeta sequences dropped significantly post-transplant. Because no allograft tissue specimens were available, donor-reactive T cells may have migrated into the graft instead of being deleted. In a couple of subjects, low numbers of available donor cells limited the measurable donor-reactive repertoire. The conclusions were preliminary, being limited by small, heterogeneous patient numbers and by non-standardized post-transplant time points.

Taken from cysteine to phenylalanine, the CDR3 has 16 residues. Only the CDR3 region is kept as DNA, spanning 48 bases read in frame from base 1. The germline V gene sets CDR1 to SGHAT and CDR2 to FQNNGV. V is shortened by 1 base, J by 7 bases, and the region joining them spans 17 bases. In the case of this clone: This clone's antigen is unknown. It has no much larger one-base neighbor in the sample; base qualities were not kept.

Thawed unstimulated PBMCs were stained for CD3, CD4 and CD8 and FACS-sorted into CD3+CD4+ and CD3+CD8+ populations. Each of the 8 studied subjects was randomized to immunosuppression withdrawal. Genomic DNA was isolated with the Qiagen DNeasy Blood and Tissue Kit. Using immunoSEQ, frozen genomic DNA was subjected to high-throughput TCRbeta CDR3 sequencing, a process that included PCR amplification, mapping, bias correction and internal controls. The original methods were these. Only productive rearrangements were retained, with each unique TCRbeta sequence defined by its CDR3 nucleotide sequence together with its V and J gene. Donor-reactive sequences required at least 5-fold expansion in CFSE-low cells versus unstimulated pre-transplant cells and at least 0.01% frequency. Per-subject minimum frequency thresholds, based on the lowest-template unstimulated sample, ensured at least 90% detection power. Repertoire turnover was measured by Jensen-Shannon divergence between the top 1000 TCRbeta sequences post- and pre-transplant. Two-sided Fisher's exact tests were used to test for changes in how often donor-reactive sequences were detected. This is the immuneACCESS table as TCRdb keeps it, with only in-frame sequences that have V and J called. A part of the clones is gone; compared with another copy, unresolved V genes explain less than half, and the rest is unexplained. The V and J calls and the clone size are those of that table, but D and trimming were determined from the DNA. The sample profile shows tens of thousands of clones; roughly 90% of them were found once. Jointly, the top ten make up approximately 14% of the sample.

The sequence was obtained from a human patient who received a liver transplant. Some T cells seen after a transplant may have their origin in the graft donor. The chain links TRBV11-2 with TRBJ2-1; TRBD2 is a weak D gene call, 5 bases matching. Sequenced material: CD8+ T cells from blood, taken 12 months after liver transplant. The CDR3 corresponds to CASSLASSTRHNEQFF. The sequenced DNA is TGTGCCAGCAGCTTAGCTAGCTCCACCCGGCATAATGAGCAGTTCTTC.